The clone carrying this T cell receptor (beta chain) has only one observation. This sample was included in a study of blood T cell repertoires in COVID-19. Across the whole study: Sites across the United States, Italy and Spain contributed samples from acute and convalescent COVID-19. PBMCs, B-cell-depleted T cells, or T cells provided the cDNA or gDNA that made up the material.

In the study's own analysis: Scientists estimated how many nucleated cells there were by amplifying reference gene primers. The table came from immunoSEQ multiplex PCR; TCRdb's copy has only in-frame clones and leaves some out. The D gene and trimming were derived from the DNA, and the V and J assignments and clone size from that table. Of about 160,000 clones listed, 82% are singletons. This sequence was found in a woman aged 80 or older with active or convalescent COVID-19. The sample was peripheral blood.

The CDR3 is CASSQQYQGANSPLHF. In DNA form, the CDR3 reads TGTGCCAGCAGCCAGCAGTATCAGGGGGCGAATTCACCCCTCCACTTT. The chain is built from TRBV3-1 (or the pseudogene TRBV3-2) and TRBJ1-6; 8 nucleotides agree with TRBD1. CDR3 length equals 16 residues. V shed 3 bases and J 7 bases; nucleotides not matched to a gene: 8. CDR1 and CDR2 from the germline V gene are LGHDT and YNNKEL (reference sequence).